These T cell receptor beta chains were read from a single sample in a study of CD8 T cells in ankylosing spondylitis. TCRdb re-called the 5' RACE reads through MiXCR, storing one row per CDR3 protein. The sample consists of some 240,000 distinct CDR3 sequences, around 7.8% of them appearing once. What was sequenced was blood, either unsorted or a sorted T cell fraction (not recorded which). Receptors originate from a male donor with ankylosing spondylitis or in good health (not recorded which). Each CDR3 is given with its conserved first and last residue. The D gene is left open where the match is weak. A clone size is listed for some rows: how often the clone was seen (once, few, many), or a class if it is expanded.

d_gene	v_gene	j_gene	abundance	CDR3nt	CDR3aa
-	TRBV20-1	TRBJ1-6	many	TGCAGTGCTAGAGAGAATGAGGGGCGGTCCCTCCACTTT	CSARENEGRSLHF
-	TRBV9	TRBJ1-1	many	TGTGCCAGCAGCCCCTCGGGGGGGGATGTTGAAGCTTTCTTT	CASSPSGGDVEAFF
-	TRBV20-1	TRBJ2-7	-	TGCAGTGCTAGAAGGACTGGCTACGAGCAGTACTTC	CSARRTGYEQYF
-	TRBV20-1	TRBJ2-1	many	TGCAGTGCTAGAGATCTGTCAGGCCATAATGAGCAGTTCTTC	CSARDLSGHNEQFF
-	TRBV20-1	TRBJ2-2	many	TGCAGTGCTAGTAGTCCAGATACGAACACCGGGGAGCTGTTTTTT	CSASSPDTNTGELFF
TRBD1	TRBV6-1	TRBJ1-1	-	TGTGCCACCCACAAGGGACAGGCGAACACTGAAGCTTTCTTT	CATHKGQANTEAFF
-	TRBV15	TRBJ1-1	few	TGTGCCACCAGCAGCCAGGGTTCCACTGAAGCTTTCTTT	CATSSQGSTEAFF
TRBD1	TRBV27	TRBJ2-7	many	TGTGCCAGCAGTTTAGAGGTGGGGACAGGGGGCAACGAGCAGTACTTC	CASSLEVGTGGNEQYF
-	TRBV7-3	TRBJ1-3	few	TGTGCCAGCAGCTTAAGGGGCTCTGGAAACACCATATATTTT	CASSLRGSGNTIYF
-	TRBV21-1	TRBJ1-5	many	TGTGCCAGCAGCAAAGCTCTATTTTTAATGGGGGTCAATCAGCCCCAGCATTTT	CASSKALFLMGVNQPQHF
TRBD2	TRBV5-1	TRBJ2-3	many	TGTGCCAGCAGCTTAGCGGGTAGCACAGATACGCAGTATTTT	CASSLAGSTDTQYF
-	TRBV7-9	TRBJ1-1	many	TGTGCCAGCAGCCCCAACGTGGGGAGGACTGAAGCTTTCTTT	CASSPNVGRTEAFF
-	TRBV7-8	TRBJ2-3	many	TGTGCCAGCAGCTCCGGGACCCCACCCAACACAGATACGCAGTATTTT	CASSSGTPPNTDTQYF
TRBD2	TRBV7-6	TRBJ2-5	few	TGTGCCAGCAGCGTACAACTAGCCGGGGGGCAAGAGACCCAGTACTTC	CASSVQLAGGQETQYF
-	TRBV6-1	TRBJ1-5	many	TGTGCCAGCCTTGACCGGGAAGACGGCAATCAGCCCCAGCATTTT	CASLDREDGNQPQHF
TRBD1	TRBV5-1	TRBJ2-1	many	TGCGCCAGCAGCAGAGGACAGGGGGAATACAATGAGCAGTTCTTC	CASSRGQGEYNEQFF
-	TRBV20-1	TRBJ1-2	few	TGCAGTGCTACGATTTACAGTCCCTGGGGCTATGGCTACACCTTC	CSATIYSPWGYGYTF
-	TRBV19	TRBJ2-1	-	TGTGCCAGTAGTTTGAGGACAAGGGACAATGAGCAGTTCTTC	CASSLRTRDNEQFF
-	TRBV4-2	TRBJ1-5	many	TGTGCCAGCAGCCAAGAGGGGCTGGTAGGGGCAGGGTCTTCTCCGGGGCCCCAGCATTTT	CASSQEGLVGAGSSPGPQHF
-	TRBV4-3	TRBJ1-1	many	TGCGCCAGCAGCCGGTCAGCGAACACTGAAGCTTTCTTT	CASSRSANTEAFF
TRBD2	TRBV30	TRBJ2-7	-	TGTGCCTGGAGCCCCGGGACTAGCGGCTACGAGCAGTACTTC	CAWSPGTSGYEQYF
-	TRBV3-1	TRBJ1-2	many	TGTGCCAGCAGCCAGGCGTTATCCTACACCTTC	CASSQALSYTF
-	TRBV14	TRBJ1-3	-	TGTGCCAGCAGCCAAGTGTCGAACACCATATATTTT	CASSQVSNTIYF
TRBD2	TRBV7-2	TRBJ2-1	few	TGTGCCAGCAGGCAGCGACTAGCGGGAGGGGCAAATGAGCAGTTCTTC	CASRQRLAGGANEQFF
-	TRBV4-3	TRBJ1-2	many	TGCGCCAGCAGCCAAGATAGTACCAGAAACTATGGCTACACCTTC	CASSQDSTRNYGYTF
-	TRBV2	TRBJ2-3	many	TGTGCCAGCAGTGAAATGGCGGGGGCCTACACAGATACGCAGTATTTT	CASSEMAGAYTDTQYF
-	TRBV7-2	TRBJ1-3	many	TGTGCCAGCAGGGGCTCTGGAAACACCATATATTTT	CASRGSGNTIYF
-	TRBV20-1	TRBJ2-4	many	TGCAGTGCTACATCTCGTATTCAGTACTTC	CSATSRIQYF
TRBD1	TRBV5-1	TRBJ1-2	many	TGCGCCAGCAGCTTGACGGGACAGACGCCCCCTTGGGTGTATGGCTACACCTTC	CASSLTGQTPPWVYGYTF
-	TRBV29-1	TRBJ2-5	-	TGCAGCGTTGATGAATCACAAGAGACCCAGTACTTC	CSVDESQETQYF
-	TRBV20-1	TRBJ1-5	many	TGCAGTGCTAGCAGGGCCGGGCCTCCCAATCAGCCCCAGCATTTT	CSASRAGPPNQPQHF
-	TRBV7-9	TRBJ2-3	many	TGTGCCAGCAGCCCAAGTACGGGGGGCACAGATACGCAGTATTTT	CASSPSTGGTDTQYF
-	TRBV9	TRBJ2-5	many	TGTGCCAGCAGCGTAGATGGGGGGTCGGTCGGTGAGACCCAGTACTTC	CASSVDGGSVGETQYF
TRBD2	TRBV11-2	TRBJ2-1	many	TGTGCCAGCAGCTTAGCCCGGACTAGCGTGGTTGAGCAGTTCTTC	CASSLARTSVVEQFF
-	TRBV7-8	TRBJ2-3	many	TGTGCCAGCAGCTTAGCGAAACGCGCCCGAGGGGCAGATACGCAGTATTTT	CASSLAKRARGADTQYF
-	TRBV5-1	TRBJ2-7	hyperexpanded	TGCGCCAGCAGCTCTTTAGCGGAACCGGGCTACGAGCAGTACTTC	CASSSLAEPGYEQYF
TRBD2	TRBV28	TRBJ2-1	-	TGTGCCAGCAGGTCCGGACTAGCGGGACAGTTCTTC	CASRSGLAGQFF
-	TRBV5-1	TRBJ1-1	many	TGCGCCAGCAGCTTAGGATCGACTGAAGCTTTCTTT	CASSLGSTEAFF
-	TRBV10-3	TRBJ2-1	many	TGTGCCTCCGAGACCGGGGACTCCTACAATGAGCAGTTCTTC	CASETGDSYNEQFF
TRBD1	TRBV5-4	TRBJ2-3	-	TGTGCCAGCAGCTTGGAGGGACAGGGGGCAGATACGCAGTATTTT	CASSLEGQGADTQYF
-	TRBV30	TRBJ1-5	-	TGTGCCTGGAGTGTCCTGGGGGTCGGCAATCAGCCCCAGCATTTT	CAWSVLGVGNQPQHF
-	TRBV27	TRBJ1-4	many	TGTGCCAGCAGCGCCACCGGGACCGCAAGTGAAAAACTGTTTTTT	CASSATGTASEKLFF
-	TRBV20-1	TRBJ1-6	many	TGCAGTGCTAGAGAGGTGCAGGGGAATTCACCCCTCCACTTT	CSAREVQGNSPLHF
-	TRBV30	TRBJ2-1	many	TGTGCCTGGAGTGTATCCTGGGGCAGTGAGCAGTTCTTC	CAWSVSWGSEQFF
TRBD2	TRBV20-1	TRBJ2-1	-	TGCAGTGCTAGACGGCGGGAGTCGTGGAATGAGCAGTTCTTC	CSARRRESWNEQFF
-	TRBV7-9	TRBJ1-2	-	TGTGCCAGCAGCTTAGCGCACAGGGACGGGTTTGATGGCTACACCTTC	CASSLAHRDGFDGYTF
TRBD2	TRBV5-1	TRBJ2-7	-	TGCGCCAGCAGCCTCGGACTAGCGGAGGACTCCTACGAGCAGTACTTC	CASSLGLAEDSYEQYF
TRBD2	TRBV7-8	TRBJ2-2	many	TGTGCCAGCAGCCTCAGCGGGGGGGCTTCCGGGGAGCTGTTTTTT	CASSLSGGASGELFF
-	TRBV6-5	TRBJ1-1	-	TGTGCCAGCAGTTCACTCCCGAAAGGGGCATTAATAGCTTTCTTT	CASSSLPKGALIAFF
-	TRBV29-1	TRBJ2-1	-	TGCAGCGTTGCACAGGGACACCTAGTCTCCTACAATGAGCAGTTCTTC	CSVAQGHLVSYNEQFF
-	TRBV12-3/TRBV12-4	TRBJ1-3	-	TGTGCCAGCGCAGGTTTTTCTGGAAACACCATATATTTT	CASAGFSGNTIYF
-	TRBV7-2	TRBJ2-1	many	TGTGCCAGCAGCTTAGTGGTCAGAAACTCCTACAATGAGCAGTTCTTC	CASSLVVRNSYNEQFF
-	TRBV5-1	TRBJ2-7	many	TGCGCCAGCAGCTTGGTTCACGGATACGAGCAGTACTTC	CASSLVHGYEQYF
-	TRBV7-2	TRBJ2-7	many	TGTGCCAGCAGCTTAGGGGCCGGGATTGTAACCTACGAGCAGTACTTC	CASSLGAGIVTYEQYF
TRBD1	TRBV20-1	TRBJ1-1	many	TGCAGTGCTAGGAGGGACAGGGAAGCATTCTCAAACACTGAAGCTTTCTTT	CSARRDREAFSNTEAFF